This T cell receptor (beta chain) was captured in a study of radiation and T cells in renal cell carcinoma. Treatment: 15 Gy SBRT to primary tumor, nephrectomy 4 weeks later. The tumor was a clear cell renal cell carcinoma. Assay used: immunoSEQ multiplex PCR; TCRdb lists only in-frame clones, some missing. The sample includes tens of thousands of clones, more than 45% of them seen just once. In the case of this clone: Antigen unknown.

Findings and limits, study-wide: From baseline, blood top tumor clonotypes peaked at 2 weeks post-radiation. Intratumoral heterogeneity was not captured in these approximately 1 g regions.

The TCR sequence derives from a woman between 45 and 60 years old with renal cell carcinoma. This specimen was tumor tissue, taken from a patient whose treatment included radiotherapy and nephrectomy.

CDR3 nucleotide sequence: TGCGCCAGCAGCCAGACCCTAGACTCCGGAAAAAACATTCAGTACTTC. It yields the protein CASSQTLDSGKNIQYF. V is TRBV4-1 and J is TRBJ2-4; no clear D gene. V gave up 3 bases and J gave up 4 bases, with 16 bases separating them. The length of the CDR3 is 16 residues. Germline V gene sequence: CDR1 MGHRA, CDR2 YSYEKL.